This record concerns one T cell receptor (beta chain) sequence. Sequenced by immunoSEQ multiplex PCR; TCRdb stores in-frame clones only, minus some. This sample yields more than 200,000 clones, of which 70% to 90% are seen a single time; 1.5% to 2% belongs to the top ten. The data belong to a study of blood T cell repertoires in COVID-19. The germline V and J ends were trimmed by 2 bases and 0 bases, with 13 bases remaining between them. The germline V gene encodes CDR1 KGHSH and CDR2 LQKENI. The CDR3 is 16 amino acids. Material: PBMCs or T cells enriched from blood (not recorded which). The chain is built from TRBV18 and TRBJ1-1; D not certain. The sequence was obtained from a woman between 45 and 65 years old who had recovered from COVID-19. The CDR3 region is CASSPILSLMNTEAFF. In nucleotides, the CDR3 is TGTGCCAGCTCACCAATTCTGTCGCTAATGAACACTGAAGCTTTCTTT.